Presented here are 4 T cell receptor beta chains from one specimen sequenced in a study of control samples from healthy donors and cancer patients. Measured with immunoSEQ multiplex PCR; TCRdb has only the in-frame clones, and not every one. The data show 170,000 or so clones, with approximately 91% seen just once and around 2.2% held by the top ten. What was sequenced was blood. These receptor sequences come from a woman in her thirties or forties in good health.

The chain is built from TRBV12-3 or TRBV12-4 and TRBJ1-1; D is unclear. V was trimmed by 3 bases and J by 1 base, leaving 6 bases between them. The CDR3 runs to 13 residues. The DNA for the CDR3 is TGTGCCAGCAGTTTCCGGACGAACACTGAAGCTTTCTTT. It is translated as CASSFRTNTEAFF.

Comments on this clone: This sample includes further DNA sequences coding for the same CDR3. The chain links TRBV18 to TRBJ2-5; D gene unclear. V was clipped by 5 bases and J by 1 base, with 2 bases between them. The CDR3 has 11 residues. Germline CDR1 is KGHSH and CDR2 is LQKENI. CDR3 sequence reads: CASSSQETQYF. CDR3 nucleotides: TGTGCCAGCTCAAGCCAAGAGACCCAGTACTTC.

The CDR3, as DNA: TGTGCCAGCAGCCAAGGAGGGGCCGGAAACACCATATATTTT. Translation gives CASSQGGAGNTIYF. V gene TRBV14 combines with J gene TRBJ1-3; the D gene is possibly TRBD1 (5 bases). The CDR3 is 14 amino acids. Trimming took 1 base from V and 4 from J, leaving 8 bases between them. Germline CDR1 reads SGHDN; CDR2 reads FVKESK.

The chain has TRBV4-1 and TRBJ1-2; 11 bases align to TRBD1. The ends lost 0 bases at V and 4 bases at J; junction bases unmatched: 4. CDR1 is MGHRA and CDR2 is YSYEKL in the germline V gene. The CDR3 spans 16 residues. The CDR3 DNA reads as TGCGCCAGCAGCCAAGAGCCGGGACAGGGGGTCTATGGCTACACCTTC. Protein: CASSQEPGQGVYGYTF.